The clone carrying this T cell receptor beta chain came up once. The target antigen is unknown. Stated time point: cycle 4 day 1 (C4D1), after 5 to 7 weeks of nivolumab. All patients experienced relapse after autologous stem cell transplantation, and brentuximab vedotin exposure was variable. V shed 5 bases, J shed 2 bases, and the junction held 5 bases outside the gene matches. The CDR3 is made up of 14 amino acids. Germline assignment: CDR1 LNHDA and CDR2 SQIVND (reference sequence). The sample originates from a study of PD-1 blockade in classical Hodgkin lymphoma. The data were produced by immunoSEQ multiplex PCR, yet TCRdb's version contains in-frame clones alone and is incomplete. The sample has about 28,000 clones, 80% seen once; the top ten hold roughly 16%. Broader study findings: Baseline diversity was lower in partial responders and progressors than complete responders. Exclusion was applied to patients who started nivolumab under 1 year after ASCT. The authors have not defined what causes the repertoire differences, possibly disease activity or prior therapy. It was CD4+ TCR diversity, not CD8+, that rose significantly by C4D1.

The genes are TRBV19 and TRBJ1-2; 7 bases fit TRBD1. Sequencing was performed on peripheral blood mononuclear cells (PBMCs), taken before the fourth cycle of nivolumab. The TCR sequence derives from a human donor with classical Hodgkin lymphoma. The CDR3 is CASSPGQPNYGYTF. CDR3 coding DNA: TGTGCCAGTAGTCCGGGACAGCCCAACTATGGCTACACCTTC.